The 18 T cell receptor beta chains below were found in one sample sequenced in a study of T cell responses to AZD1222 COVID-19 vaccine. The assay was immunoSEQ multiplex PCR, and TCRdb's table has in-frame clones only and misses some. The sample records 50,000 or so clones, around 80% being singletons. Here the sequenced sample was peripheral blood, taken 28 days after the second AZD1222 dose. These receptors all come from an adult who received the AZD1222 COVID-19 vaccine.

CDR3 sequence reads: CASSPDVRTAGNDEQFF. DNA for the CDR3: TGTGCCAGCAGCCCAGATGTGCGGACAGCCGGTAACGATGAGCAGTTCTTC. The chain recombines TRBV11-2 with TRBJ2-1, with TRBD1 as a possible D gene (6 bases). The CDR3 contains 17 residues. Trimming removed 5 bases at V and 8 bases at J, with 25 bases between. Germline-derived CDR1 and CDR2 are SGHAT and FQNNGV. Supplemented by reference TRBV11-2 and TRBJ2-1, the full variable domain reads EAGVAQSPRYKIIEKRQSVAFWCNPISGHATLYWYQQILGQGPKLLIQFQNNGVVDDSQLPKDRFSAERLKGVDSTLKIQPAKLEDSAVYLCASSPDVRTAGNDEQFFGPGTRLTVL.

This clone was detected only once. The chain joins TRBV3-1 (or the pseudogene TRBV3-2) to TRBJ1-4; D not resolved. V gave up 1 base and J gave up 2 bases, with 11 bases separating them. The CDR3 length is 16 residues. Germline V gene data show CDR1 as LGHDT and CDR2 as YNNKEL (reference sequence). CDR3 sequence: CASSQVRRRTNEKLFF. CDR3 bases: TGTGCCAGCAGCCAAGTTCGGCGGCGGACTAATGAAAAACTGTTTTTT.

This chain links TRBV19 with TRBJ1-6; 7 nucleotides align to TRBD1. CDR3 length: 15 amino acids. With V trimmed by 5 bases and J by 10 bases, 11 bases remained unmatched. CDR1 and CDR2 (germline): LNHDA, SQIVND (reference sequence). CDR3 DNA: TGTGCCAGTAGTGCAGCCGGACAGGCGGGCTCACCCCTCCACTTT. This encodes CASSAAGQAGSPLHF.

The chain links TRBV27 to TRBJ1-5; no reliable D call. The V end lost 3 bases, the J end lost 4 bases, and 13 bases lay between the germline ends. The CDR3 spans 15 residues. CDR1 and CDR2 from the germline V gene are MNHEY and SMNVEV (reference sequence). The CDR3 here is CASSFSGLKNQPQHF. CDR3 DNA: TGTGCCAGCAGTTTCTCCGGGCTGAAAAATCAGCCCCAGCATTTT.

The chain carries TRBV6-5 and TRBJ2-2; a possible D gene is TRBD1 (5 bases). The CDR3 consists of 15 residues. The germline gives CDR1 MNHEY, CDR2 SVGAGI. V lost 5 bases to trimming and J lost 0 bases, with 10 bases between them. Here the CDR3 DNA reads TGTGCCAGCAGTCCCAGACAGTCGAACACCGGGGAGCTGTTTTTT. Translation gives CASSPRQSNTGELFF.

The rearrangement joins TRBV3-1 (or the pseudogene TRBV3-2) to TRBJ1-1, with D hard to call. V shed 3 bases and J shed 0 bases, with 5 bases lying between them. This CDR3 has 13 amino acids. Germline values: CDR1 LGHDT, CDR2 YNNKEL (reference sequence). The CDR3: CASSQGMNTEAFF. As DNA, the CDR3 is TGTGCCAGCAGCCAGGGGATGAACACTGAAGCTTTCTTT.

This clone was seen more than once but under ten times. The chain recombines TRBV14 with TRBJ2-7; 9 nucleotides line up with TRBD1. This CDR3 comprises 13 residues. Germline V lookup: CDR1 SGHDN, CDR2 FVKESK. The V segment lost 8 bases and the J segment 4 bases; nucleotides outside the gene matches: 6. In DNA form, the CDR3 reads TGTGCCAGCTCGTTGGGGACAGGGTACGAGCAGTACTTC. Translated, it gives CASSLGTGYEQYF.

The chain joins TRBV7-9 to TRBJ1-1; 7 bases map to TRBD1. There are 15 residues in the CDR3. The ends lost 3 bases at V and 0 bases at J; junction bases unmatched: 4. The germline CDR1 and CDR2 sequences are SEHNR and FQNEAQ (reference sequence). The CDR3 sequence: CASSFQGGLNTEAFF. As DNA, the CDR3 is TGTGCCAGCAGCTTCCAGGGGGGCTTGAACACTGAAGCTTTCTTT. Full variable domain (remainder filled in from reference TRBV7-9 and TRBJ1-1): DTGVSQNPRHKITKRGQNVTFRCDPISEHNRLYWYRQTLGQGPEFLTYFQNEAQLEKSRLLSDRFSAERPKGSFSTLEIQRTEQGDSAMYLCASSFQGGLNTEAFFGQGTRLTVV.

This clone occurred a few times. The V gene is TRBV11-1, the J gene TRBJ2-5, with no clear D. The CDR3 is 14 residues long. Germline V gives CDR1 SGHAT, CDR2 FQDESV (reference sequence). V shed 1 base and J shed 1 base, with 7 bases lying between them. The CDR3 bases are TGTGCCAGCAGCTTAGAGCAGCCCCAAGAGACCCAGTACTTC. It yields the protein CASSLEQPQETQYF.

V gene TRBV11-2 combines with J gene TRBJ2-2; perhaps TRBD1 as D (6 bases). The CDR3 loop spans 15 amino acids. V lost 3 bases and J lost 1, with 9 bases in between. Per the germline V gene, CDR1 is SGHAT and CDR2 is FQNNGV. Here the CDR3 DNA reads TGTGCCAGCAGCTTCAGGGGCCTGAACACCGGGGAGCTGTTTTTT. Translated, it gives CASSFRGLNTGELFF.

CDR3: CASSSGRLTDTQYF. CDR3 in DNA: TGTGCCAGCAGCTCGGGACGACTCACAGATACGCAGTATTTT. The genes are TRBV5-4 and TRBJ2-3, with D perhaps assigned TRBD1 or TRBD2 (5 bases each). This CDR3 region has 14 residues. Germline CDR1 is SGHNT and CDR2 is YYREEE (reference sequence). The V gene lost 3 bases and the J gene lost 2 bases, with 10 bases spanning the gap.

The rearrangement links TRBV28 to TRBJ1-2; the D is unclear. From germline, CDR1 is MDHEN and CDR2 SYDVKM. The CDR3 has 14 residues. V gave up 2 bases and J gave up 1 base, with 8 bases separating them. CDR3 coding DNA: TGTGCCAGCAGTTTACGCCCTTTTAACTATGGCTACACCTTC. It translates to CASSLRPFNYGYTF.

The chain is built from TRBV5-5 and TRBJ2-1; possible D gene TRBD2, 5 bases. V shed 3 bases and J shed 0 bases, with 13 bases lying between them. The CDR3 consists of 16 residues. Germline V gene data show CDR1 as SGHKS and CDR2 as YYEKEE (reference sequence). DNA for the CDR3: TGTGCCAGCAGCTCGTTAGCGCAGAGCTCCTACAATGAGCAGTTCTTC. This codes for CASSSLAQSSYNEQFF.

The sample holds a few counts of this clone. The J gene is TRBJ1-6, the V gene TRBV30; a weak D match, TRBD1 (5 bases). The CDR3 is made up of 13 amino acids. The V gene lost 4 bases and the J gene lost 4 bases, with 8 bases spanning the gap. The germline gives CDR1 GTSNPN, CDR2 SVGIG (reference sequence). The CDR3 here is CAWNRQYNSPLHF. The CDR3 DNA reads as TGTGCCTGGAACCGACAGTATAATTCACCCCTCCACTTT. Together with reference TRBV30 and TRBJ1-6, the CDR3 gives the full variable domain: SQTIHQWPATLVQPVGSPLSLECTVEGTSNPNLYWYRQAAGRGLQLLFYSVGIGQISSEVPQNLSASRPQDRQFILSSKKLLLSDSGFYLCAWNRQYNSPLHFGNGTRLTVT.

V is TRBV12-3 or TRBV12-4 and J is TRBJ2-7; 7 bases map to TRBD1. The CDR3 spans 12 residues. Trimming at V came to 5 bases and at J to 4 bases, leaving 2 bases not matched to a gene. The CDR3: CASSRDSYEQYV. Here the CDR3 DNA reads TGTGCCAGCAGTCGGGACAGTTACGAGCAGTACGTC.

CDR3 protein: CASRSRGRDEQFF. The CDR3 bases are TGTGCCAGTAGATCTAGGGGTAGGGATGAGCAGTTCTTC. The gene calls are TRBV19 and TRBJ2-1; perhaps TRBD1 as D (5 bases). The CDR3 totals 13 residues. With 6 bases removed from V and 8 bases from J, the gap between germline ends came to 14 bases. Germline V CDR1 and CDR2: LNHDA, SQIVND (reference sequence).

This chain joins TRBV5-1 and TRBJ2-7; 11 positions agree with TRBD2. The ends lost 3 bases at V and 5 bases at J; junction bases unmatched: 4. CDR1 is SGHRS, CDR2 YFSETQ, per germline. The CDR3 contains 14 residues. The CDR3 DNA reads as TGCGCCAGCAGCTCCGGACTAGCGGGTAACGAGCAGTACTTC. Encoded protein: CASSSGLAGNEQYF.

V and J are TRBV12-3 or TRBV12-4 and TRBJ1-4; D unresolved. V shed 7 bases and J shed 8 bases, with 14 bases lying between them. This CDR3 contains 13 residues. Written as DNA, the CDR3 is TGTGCCAGCACCCGGCGGCCGGAAGAAAAACTGTTTTTT. It is translated as CASTRRPEEKLFF.